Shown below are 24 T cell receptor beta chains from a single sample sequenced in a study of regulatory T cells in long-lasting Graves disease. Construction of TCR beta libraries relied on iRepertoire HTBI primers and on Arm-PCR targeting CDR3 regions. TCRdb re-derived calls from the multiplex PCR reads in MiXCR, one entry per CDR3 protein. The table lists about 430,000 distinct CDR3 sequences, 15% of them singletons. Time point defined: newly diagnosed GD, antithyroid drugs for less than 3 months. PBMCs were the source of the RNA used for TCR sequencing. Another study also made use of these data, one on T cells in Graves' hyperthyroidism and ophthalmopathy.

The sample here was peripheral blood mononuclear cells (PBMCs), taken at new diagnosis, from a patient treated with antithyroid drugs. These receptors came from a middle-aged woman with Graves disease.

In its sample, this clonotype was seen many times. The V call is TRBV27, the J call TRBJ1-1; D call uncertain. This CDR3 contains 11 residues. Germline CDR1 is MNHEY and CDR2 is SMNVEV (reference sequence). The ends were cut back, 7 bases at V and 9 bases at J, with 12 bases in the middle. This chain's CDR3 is CASIGIAQAFF. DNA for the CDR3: TGTGCCAGCATCGGGATTGCCCAAGCTTTCTTT.

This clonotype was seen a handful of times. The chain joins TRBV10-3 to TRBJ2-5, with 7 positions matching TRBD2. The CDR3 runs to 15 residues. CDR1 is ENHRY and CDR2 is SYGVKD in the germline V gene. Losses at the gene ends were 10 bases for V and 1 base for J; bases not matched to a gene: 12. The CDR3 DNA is TGTGCCACGTCCGGGGAGGGAGACCGCCAAGAGACCCAGTACTTC. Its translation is CATSGEGDRQETQYF.

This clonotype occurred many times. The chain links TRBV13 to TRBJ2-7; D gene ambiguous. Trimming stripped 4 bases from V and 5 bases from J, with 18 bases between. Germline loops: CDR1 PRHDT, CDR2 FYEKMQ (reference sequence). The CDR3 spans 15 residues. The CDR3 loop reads CASSSPLVRRDEQYF. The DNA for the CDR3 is TGTGCCAGCAGCTCACCCCTGGTCCGACGGGACGAGCAGTACTTC.

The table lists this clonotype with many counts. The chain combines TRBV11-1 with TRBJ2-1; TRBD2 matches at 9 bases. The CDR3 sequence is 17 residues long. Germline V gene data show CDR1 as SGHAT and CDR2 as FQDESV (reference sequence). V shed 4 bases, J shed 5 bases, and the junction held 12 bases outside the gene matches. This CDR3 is CASSSRSGRRGHNEQFF. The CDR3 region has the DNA TGTGCCAGCAGCTCCCGTAGCGGGAGAAGGGGTCACAATGAGCAGTTCTTC.

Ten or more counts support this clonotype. Here the CDR3 reads CASSPPGTSEQFF. CDR3 DNA sequence: TGTGCCAGCAGCCCTCCCGGGACTTCTGAGCAGTTCTTC. The chain couples TRBV3-1 to TRBJ2-1, with D perhaps TRBD2 (6 bases). The CDR3 sequence is 13 residues long. Germline CDR1 LGHDT, CDR2 YNNKEL (reference sequence). V lost 4 bases, J lost 9 bases, and 13 bases lay in between.

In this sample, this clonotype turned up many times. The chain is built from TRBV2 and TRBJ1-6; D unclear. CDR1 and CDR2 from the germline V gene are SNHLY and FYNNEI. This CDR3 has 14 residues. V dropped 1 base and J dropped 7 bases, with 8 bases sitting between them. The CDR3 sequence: CASSEDSVNSPLHF. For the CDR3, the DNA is TGTGCCAGCAGTGAAGACAGCGTAAATTCACCCCTCCACTTT.

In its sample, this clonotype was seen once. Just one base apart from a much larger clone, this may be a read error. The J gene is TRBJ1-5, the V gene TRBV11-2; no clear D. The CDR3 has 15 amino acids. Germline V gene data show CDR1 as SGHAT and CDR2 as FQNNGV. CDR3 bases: TGTGCCAACAGCTTATCCGGTTATAGCAATCAGCCCCAGCATTTT. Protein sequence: CANSLSGYSNQPQHF.

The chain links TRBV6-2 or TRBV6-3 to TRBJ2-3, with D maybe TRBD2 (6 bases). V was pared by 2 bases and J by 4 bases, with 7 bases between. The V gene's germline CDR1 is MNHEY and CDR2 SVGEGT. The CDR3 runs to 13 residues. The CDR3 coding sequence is TGTGCCAGCAGTTACCGCGGGGCAGATACGCAGTATTTT. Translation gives CASSYRGADTQYF.

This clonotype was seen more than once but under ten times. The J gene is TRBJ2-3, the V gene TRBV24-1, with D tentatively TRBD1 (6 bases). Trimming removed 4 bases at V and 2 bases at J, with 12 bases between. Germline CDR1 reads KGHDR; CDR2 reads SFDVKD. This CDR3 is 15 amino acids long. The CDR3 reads CATSEGDTSTDTQYF. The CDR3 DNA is TGTGCCACCAGTGAAGGGGACACCTCCACAGATACGCAGTATTTT.

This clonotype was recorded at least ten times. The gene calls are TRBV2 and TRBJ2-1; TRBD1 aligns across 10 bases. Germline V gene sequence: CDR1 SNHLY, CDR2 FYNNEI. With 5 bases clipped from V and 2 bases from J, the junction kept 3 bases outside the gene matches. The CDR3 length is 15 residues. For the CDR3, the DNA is TGTGCCAGCAGTACCGGACAGGGGGCCTACAATGAGCAGTTCTTC. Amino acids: CASSTGQGAYNEQFF.

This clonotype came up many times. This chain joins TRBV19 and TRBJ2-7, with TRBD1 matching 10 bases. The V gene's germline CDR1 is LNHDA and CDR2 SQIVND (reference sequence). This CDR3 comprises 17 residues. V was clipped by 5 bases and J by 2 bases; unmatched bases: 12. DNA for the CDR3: TGTGCCAGTAGTCGCGGACAGGGGGACGGCACGGCCTACGAGCAGTACTTC. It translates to CASSRGQGDGTAYEQYF.

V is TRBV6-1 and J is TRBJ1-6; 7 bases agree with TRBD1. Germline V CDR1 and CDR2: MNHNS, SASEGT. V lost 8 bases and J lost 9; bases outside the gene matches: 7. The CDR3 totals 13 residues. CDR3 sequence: CASWRGQRSPLHF. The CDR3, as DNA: TGTGCCAGCTGGCGGGGACAGCGTTCACCCCTCCACTTT.

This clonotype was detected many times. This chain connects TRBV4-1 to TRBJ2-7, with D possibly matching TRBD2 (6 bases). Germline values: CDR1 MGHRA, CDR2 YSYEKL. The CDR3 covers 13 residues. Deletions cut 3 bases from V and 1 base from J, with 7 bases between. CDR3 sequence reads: CASSQTRSYEQYF. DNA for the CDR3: TGCGCCAGCAGCCAGACTAGATCCTACGAGCAGTACTTC.

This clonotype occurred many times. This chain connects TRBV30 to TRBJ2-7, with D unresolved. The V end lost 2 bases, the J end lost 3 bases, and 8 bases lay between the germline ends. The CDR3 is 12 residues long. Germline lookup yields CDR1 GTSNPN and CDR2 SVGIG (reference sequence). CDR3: CAWSPSFYEQYF. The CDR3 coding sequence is TGTGCCTGGAGTCCTTCGTTCTACGAGCAGTACTTC.

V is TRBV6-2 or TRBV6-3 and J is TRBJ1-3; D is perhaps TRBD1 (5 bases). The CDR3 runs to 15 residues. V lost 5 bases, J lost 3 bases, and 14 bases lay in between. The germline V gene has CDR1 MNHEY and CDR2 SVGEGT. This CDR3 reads CASSPGPTFGNTIYF. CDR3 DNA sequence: TGTGCCAGCAGTCCGGGACCAACTTTTGGAAACACCATATATTTT.

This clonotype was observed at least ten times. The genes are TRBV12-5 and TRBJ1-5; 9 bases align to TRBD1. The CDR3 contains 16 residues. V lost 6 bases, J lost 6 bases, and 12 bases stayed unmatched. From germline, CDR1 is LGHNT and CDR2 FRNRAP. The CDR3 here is CASGSARTGVPQPQHF. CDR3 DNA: TGTGCTAGTGGGTCCGCCCGGACAGGGGTTCCTCAGCCCCAGCATTTT.

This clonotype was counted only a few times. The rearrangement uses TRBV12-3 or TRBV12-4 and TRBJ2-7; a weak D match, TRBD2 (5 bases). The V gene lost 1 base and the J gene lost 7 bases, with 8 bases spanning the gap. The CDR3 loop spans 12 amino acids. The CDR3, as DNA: TGTGCCAGCAGTTTAGAGCGAGGGGAGCAGTACTTC. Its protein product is CASSLERGEQYF.

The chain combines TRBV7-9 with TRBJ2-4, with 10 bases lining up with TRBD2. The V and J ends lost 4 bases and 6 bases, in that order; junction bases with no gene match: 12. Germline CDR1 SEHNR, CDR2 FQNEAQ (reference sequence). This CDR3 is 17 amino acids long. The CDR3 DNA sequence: TGTGCCAGCAGCTCCCCCTTCGAGCGGGAGGGCCCAAACATTCAGTACTTC. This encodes CASSSPFEREGPNIQYF.

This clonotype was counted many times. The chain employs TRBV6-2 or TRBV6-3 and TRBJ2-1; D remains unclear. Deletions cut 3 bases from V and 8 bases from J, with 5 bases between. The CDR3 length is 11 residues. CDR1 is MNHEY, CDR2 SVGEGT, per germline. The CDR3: CASSYQYEQFF. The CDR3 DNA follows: TGTGCCAGCAGTTATCAATATGAGCAGTTCTTC.

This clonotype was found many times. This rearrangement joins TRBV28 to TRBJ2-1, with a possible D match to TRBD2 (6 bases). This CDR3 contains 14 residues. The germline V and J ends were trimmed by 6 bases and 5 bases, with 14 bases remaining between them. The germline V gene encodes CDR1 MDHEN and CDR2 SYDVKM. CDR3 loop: CASSDTGLHNEQFF. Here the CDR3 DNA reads TGTGCCAGCAGCGATACGGGACTTCACAATGAGCAGTTCTTC.

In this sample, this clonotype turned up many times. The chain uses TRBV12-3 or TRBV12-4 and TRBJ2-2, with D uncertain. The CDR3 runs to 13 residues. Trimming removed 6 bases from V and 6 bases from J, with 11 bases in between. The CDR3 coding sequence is TGTGCCAGCAGCGCCCCCGGATCCGGGGAGCTGTTTTTT. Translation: CASSAPGSGELFF.

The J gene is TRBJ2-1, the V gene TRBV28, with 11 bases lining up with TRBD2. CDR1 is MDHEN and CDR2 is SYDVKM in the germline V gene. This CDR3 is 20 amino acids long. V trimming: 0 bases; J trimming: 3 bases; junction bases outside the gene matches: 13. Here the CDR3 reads CASSLWTGTGTSGYYNEQFF. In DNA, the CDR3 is TGTGCCAGCAGTTTATGGACCGGAACAGGGACTAGCGGCTACTACAATGAGCAGTTCTTC.

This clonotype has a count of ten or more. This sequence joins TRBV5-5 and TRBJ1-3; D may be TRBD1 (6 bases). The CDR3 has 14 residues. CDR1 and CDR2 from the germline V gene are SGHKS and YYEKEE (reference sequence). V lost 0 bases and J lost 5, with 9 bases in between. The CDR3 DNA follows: TGTGCCAGCAGCTTGGACAGGGCGCGAAACACCATATATTTT. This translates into CASSLDRARNTIYF. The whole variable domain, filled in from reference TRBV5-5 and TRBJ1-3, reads DAGVTQSPTHLIKTRGQQVTLRCSPISGHKSVSWYQQVLGQGPQFIFQYYEKEERGRGNFPDRFSARQFPNYSSELNVNALLLGDSALYLCASSLDRARNTIYFGEGSWLTVV.

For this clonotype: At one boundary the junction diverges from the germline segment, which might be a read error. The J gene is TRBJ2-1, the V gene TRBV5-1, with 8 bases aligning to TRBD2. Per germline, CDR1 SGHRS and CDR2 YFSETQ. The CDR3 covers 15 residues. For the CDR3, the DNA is TGTGCCAGCAGCAACGCGGGAGGTCTCTACAATGAGCAGTTCTTC. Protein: CASSNAGGLYNEQFF.